This T cell receptor beta chain was identified in a study of human thymus T cells. The protocol was immunoSEQ multiplex PCR, while the TCRdb copy is restricted to in-frame clones and leaves out a portion. This sample yields about 78,000 clones, of which 90% to 97% are seen a single time; approximately 0.03% belongs to the top ten. Germline CDR1 and CDR2: MNHEY and SMNVEV (reference sequence). The CDR3 loop spans 16 amino acids. V lost 2 bases, J lost 0 bases, and 11 bases lay in between. Study observations and caveats: Related research reported highly overlapping thymic repertoires among unrelated individuals.

Note on this clone: The antigen remains undetermined.

Obtained as resections during corrective heart surgery, the thymus tissue was then studied. This chain joins TRBV27 and TRBJ2-1; D unclear. This clonotype originated in a boy under three years old with a congenital heart defect but otherwise immunologically healthy. The sample was thymus tissue. CDR3 sequence: CASSLGPMSSYNEQFF. CDR3 sequence (DNA): TGTGCCAGCAGTTTAGGGCCTATGAGCTCCTACAATGAGCAGTTCTTC.